The rows below give T cell receptor beta chains drawn from one sample of a study of beta chain features in type 1 diabetes. Profiled with immunoSEQ multiplex PCR; TCRdb holds only in-frame clones, not every one. Here the sample spans fewer than 250,000 clones, 13% to 15% being singletons. What was sequenced was naive CD4+ T cells from blood. The receptor set was obtained from a woman aged 40-49 years in good health. CDR3s include the opening cysteine and the closing phenylalanine or tryptophan. Fields, in order: J gene, V gene, CDR3 protein.

J gene: TRBJ2-1
V gene: TRBV6-6
CDR3 protein: CASSYAGGTYNEQFF

J gene: TRBJ1-2
V gene: TRBV7-9
CDR3 protein: CASSHTGGADYGYTF

J gene: TRBJ1-1
V gene: TRBV6-5
CDR3 protein: CASTPGGTANTEAFF

J gene: TRBJ1-2
V gene: TRBV5-4
CDR3 protein: CASSLSPGGNYGYTF

J gene: TRBJ1-1
V gene: TRBV29-1
CDR3 protein: CSVGRRLNTEAFF

J gene: TRBJ2-7
V gene: TRBV11-2
CDR3 protein: CASSSNVRDIPYEQYF

J gene: TRBJ2-5
V gene: TRBV7-2
CDR3 protein: CASSSRAGGSAGRETQYF

J gene: TRBJ2-7
V gene: TRBV6-5
CDR3 protein: CASSYSHVGGEYEQYF

J gene: TRBJ1-5
V gene: TRBV2
CDR3 protein: CASRAEHNQPQHF

J gene: TRBJ2-7
V gene: TRBV7-8
CDR3 protein: CASSEETGSEQYF

J gene: TRBJ2-5
V gene: TRBV7-2
CDR3 protein: CASRRGVQETQYF

J gene: TRBJ2-2
V gene: TRBV13
CDR3 protein: CASSRPGTNTGELFF

J gene: TRBJ2-5
V gene: TRBV27
CDR3 protein: CASSPAVPGLAGGWTQYF

J gene: TRBJ1-2
V gene: TRBV11-2
CDR3 protein: CASSPDRGNYGYTF

J gene: TRBJ1-2
V gene: TRBV6-5
CDR3 protein: CASSGTGYGYTF

J gene: TRBJ1-5
V gene: TRBV6-5
CDR3 protein: CASSYAGGGSQPQHF

J gene: TRBJ2-3
V gene: TRBV11-2
CDR3 protein: CASSRLAGATTDTQYF

J gene: TRBJ1-2
V gene: TRBV27
CDR3 protein: CASSSQGALLYGYTF

J gene: TRBJ1-2
V gene: TRBV29-1
CDR3 protein: CSVEFVILNGYTF

J gene: TRBJ1-4
V gene: TRBV6-5
CDR3 protein: CASSVTGTNEKLFF

J gene: TRBJ2-7
V gene: TRBV5-4
CDR3 protein: CASSSSYEQYF

J gene: TRBJ1-6
V gene: TRBV7-2
CDR3 protein: CASTPGGQNSPLHF